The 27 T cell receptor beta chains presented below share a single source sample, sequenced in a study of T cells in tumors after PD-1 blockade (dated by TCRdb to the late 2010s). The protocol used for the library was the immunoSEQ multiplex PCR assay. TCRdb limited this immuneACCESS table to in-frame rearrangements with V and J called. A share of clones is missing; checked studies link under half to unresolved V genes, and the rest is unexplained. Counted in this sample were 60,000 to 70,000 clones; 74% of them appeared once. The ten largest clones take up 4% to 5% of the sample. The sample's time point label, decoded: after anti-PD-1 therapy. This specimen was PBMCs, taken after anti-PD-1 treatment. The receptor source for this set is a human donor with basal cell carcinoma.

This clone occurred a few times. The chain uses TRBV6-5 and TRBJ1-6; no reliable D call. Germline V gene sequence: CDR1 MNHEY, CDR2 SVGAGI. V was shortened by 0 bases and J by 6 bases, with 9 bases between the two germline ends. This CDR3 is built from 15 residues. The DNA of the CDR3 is TGTGCCAGCAGTTACTCGGACCAGAGTAATTCACCCCTCCACTTT. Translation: CASSYSDQSNSPLHF.

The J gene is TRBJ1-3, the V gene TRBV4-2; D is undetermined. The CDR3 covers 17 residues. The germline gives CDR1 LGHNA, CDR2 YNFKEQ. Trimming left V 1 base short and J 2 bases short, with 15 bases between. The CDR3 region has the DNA TGTGCCAGCAGCCAAGTGTCGGTTAGGTCGGCTGGAAACACCATATATTTT. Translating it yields CASSQVSVRSAGNTIYF.

CDR3 DNA: TGTGCCAGCAGAGCGGACGGGGGTGGAAAGCCCCAGCATTTT. Translated, it gives CASRADGGGKPQHF. The chain recombines TRBV6-5 with TRBJ1-5, with a weak D call TRBD1 (5 bases). The CDR3 has 14 amino acids. CDR1 and CDR2 (germline): MNHEY, SVGAGI. Trimming took 6 bases from V and 8 from J, leaving 17 bases between them.

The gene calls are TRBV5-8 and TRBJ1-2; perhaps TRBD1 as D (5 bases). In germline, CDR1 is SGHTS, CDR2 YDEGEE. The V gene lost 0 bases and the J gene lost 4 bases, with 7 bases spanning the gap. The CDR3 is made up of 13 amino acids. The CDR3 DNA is TGTGCCAGCAGCTTGGGACAGTCCTATGGCTACACCTTC. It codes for CASSLGQSYGYTF.

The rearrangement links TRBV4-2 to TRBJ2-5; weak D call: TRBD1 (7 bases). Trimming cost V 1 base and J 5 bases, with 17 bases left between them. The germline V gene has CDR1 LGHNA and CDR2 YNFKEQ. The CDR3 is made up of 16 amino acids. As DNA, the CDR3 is TGTGCCAGCAGCCAAGGGAGACAGGGAGGTCTCGAGACCCAGTACTTC. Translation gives CASSQGRQGGLETQYF.

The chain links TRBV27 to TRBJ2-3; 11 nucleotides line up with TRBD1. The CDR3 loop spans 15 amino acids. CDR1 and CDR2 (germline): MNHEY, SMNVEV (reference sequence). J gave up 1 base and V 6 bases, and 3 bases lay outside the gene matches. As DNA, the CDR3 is TGTGCCAGCAGCCTGGGACAGGGGGGCACAGATACGCAGTATTTT. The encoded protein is CASSLGQGGTDTQYF.

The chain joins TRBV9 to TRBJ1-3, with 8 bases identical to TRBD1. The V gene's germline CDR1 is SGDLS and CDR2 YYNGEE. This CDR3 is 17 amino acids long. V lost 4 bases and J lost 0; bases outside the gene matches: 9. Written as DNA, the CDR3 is TGTGCCAGCAGCCCCCAGGGACAGGCTTTCTCTGGAAACACCATATATTTT. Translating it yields CASSPQGQAFSGNTIYF.

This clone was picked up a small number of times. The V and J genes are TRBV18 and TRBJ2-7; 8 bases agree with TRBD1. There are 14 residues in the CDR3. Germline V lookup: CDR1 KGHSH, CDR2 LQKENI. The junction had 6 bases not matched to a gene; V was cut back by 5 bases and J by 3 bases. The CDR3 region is CASSATGDGYEQYF. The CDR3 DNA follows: TGTGCCAGCTCAGCGACAGGGGACGGCTACGAGCAGTACTTC.

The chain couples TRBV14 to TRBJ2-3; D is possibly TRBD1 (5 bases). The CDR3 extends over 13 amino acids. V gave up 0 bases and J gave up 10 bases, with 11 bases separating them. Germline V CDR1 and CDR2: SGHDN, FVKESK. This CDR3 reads CASSQDRGSSQYF. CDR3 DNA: TGTGCCAGCAGCCAAGATAGGGGCAGTTCGCAGTATTTT.

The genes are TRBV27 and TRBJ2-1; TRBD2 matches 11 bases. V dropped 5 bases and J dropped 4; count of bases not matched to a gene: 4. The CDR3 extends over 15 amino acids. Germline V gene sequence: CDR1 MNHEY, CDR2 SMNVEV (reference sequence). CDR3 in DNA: TGTGCCAGCAGTAAGGGGACTAGCGGTTACAATGAGCAGTTCTTC. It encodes CASSKGTSGYNEQFF.

Here the CDR3 reads CASRQTGVNTEAFF. The CDR3 DNA reads as TGCGCCAGCAGACAAACAGGGGTGAACACTGAAGCTTTCTTT. The gene calls are TRBV5-1 and TRBJ1-1, with 7 nucleotides matching TRBD1. This CDR3 is built from 14 residues. The V and J ends lost 5 bases and 0 bases, in that order; junction bases with no gene match: 4. CDR1 and CDR2 from the germline V gene are SGHRS and YFSETQ.

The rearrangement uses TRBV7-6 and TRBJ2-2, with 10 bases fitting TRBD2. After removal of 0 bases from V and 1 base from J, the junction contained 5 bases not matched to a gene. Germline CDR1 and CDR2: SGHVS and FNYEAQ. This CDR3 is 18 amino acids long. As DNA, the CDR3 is TGTGCCAGCAGCTTAGCGCTAGCGGGGGCCATGAACACCGGGGAGCTGTTTTTT. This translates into CASSLALAGAMNTGELFF.

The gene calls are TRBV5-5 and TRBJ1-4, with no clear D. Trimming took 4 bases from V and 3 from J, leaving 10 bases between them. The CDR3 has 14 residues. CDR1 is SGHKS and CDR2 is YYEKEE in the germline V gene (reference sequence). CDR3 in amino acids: CASSPDWPNEKLFF. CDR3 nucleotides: TGTGCCAGCAGCCCCGATTGGCCTAATGAAAAACTGTTTTTT.

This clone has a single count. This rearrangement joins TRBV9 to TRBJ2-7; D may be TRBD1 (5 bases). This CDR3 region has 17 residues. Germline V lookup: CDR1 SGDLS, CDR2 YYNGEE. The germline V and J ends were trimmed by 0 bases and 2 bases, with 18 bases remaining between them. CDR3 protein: CASSVAADTKGTYEQYF. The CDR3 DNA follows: TGTGCCAGCAGCGTAGCTGCGGACACTAAGGGTACCTACGAGCAGTACTTC.

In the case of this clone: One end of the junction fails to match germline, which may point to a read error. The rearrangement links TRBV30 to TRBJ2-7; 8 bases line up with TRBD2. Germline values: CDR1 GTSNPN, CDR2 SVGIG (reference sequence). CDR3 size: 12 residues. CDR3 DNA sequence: TGTGCCGGGAGCGGGGGCTTGTACGAGCAGTACTTC. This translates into CAGSGGLYEQYF. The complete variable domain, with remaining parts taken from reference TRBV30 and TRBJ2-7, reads SQTIHQWPATLVQPVGSPLSLECTVEGTSNPNLYWYRQAAGRGLQLLFYSVGIGQISSEVPQNLSASRPQDRQFILSSKKLLLSDSGFYLCAGSGGLYEQYFGPGTRLTVT.

CDR3 in DNA: TGCGCCAGCAGCTTGACAGCTCTCAACACTGAAGCTTTCTTT. Its translation: CASSLTALNTEAFF. The chain is built from TRBV5-1 and TRBJ1-1; unclear D gene. Per germline, CDR1 SGHRS and CDR2 YFSETQ. CDR3 length equals 14 residues. V was trimmed by 1 base and J by 2 bases, leaving 9 bases between them.

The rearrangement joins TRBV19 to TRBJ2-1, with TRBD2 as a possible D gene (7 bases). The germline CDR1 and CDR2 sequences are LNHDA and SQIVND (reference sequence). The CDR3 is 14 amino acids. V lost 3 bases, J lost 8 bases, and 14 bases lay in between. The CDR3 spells CASSMVGGLDEQFF. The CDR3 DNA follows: TGTGCCAGTAGTATGGTCGGGGGGCTCGATGAGCAGTTCTTC.

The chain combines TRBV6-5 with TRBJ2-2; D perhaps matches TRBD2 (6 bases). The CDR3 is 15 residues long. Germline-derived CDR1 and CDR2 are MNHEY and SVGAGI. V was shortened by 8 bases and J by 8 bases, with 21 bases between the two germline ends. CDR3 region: CASEREDTLSGELFF. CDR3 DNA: TGTGCCAGCGAAAGGGAGGACACCTTATCTGGGGAGCTGTTTTTT.

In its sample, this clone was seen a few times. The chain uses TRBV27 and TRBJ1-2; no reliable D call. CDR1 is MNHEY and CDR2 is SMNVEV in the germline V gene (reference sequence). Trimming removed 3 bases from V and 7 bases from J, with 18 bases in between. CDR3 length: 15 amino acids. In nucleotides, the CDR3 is TGTGCCAGCAGTTTGGAGTATAACATAGTGGGTGGCTACACCTTC. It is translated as CASSLEYNIVGGYTF.

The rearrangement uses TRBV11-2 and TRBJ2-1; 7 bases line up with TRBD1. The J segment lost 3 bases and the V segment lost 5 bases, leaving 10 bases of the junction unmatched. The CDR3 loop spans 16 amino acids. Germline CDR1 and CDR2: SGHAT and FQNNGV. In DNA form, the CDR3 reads TGTGCCAGCAGCCCCTTCCCGGGACAGATCTACAATGAGCAGTTCTTC. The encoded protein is CASSPFPGQIYNEQFF.

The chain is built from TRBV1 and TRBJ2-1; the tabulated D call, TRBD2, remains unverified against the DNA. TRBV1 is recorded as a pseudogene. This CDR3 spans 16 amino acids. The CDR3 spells CTSSQALAGGPDEQFF. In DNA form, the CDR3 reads TGCACCAGCAGCCAAGCTCTAGCGGGGGGCCCGGATGAGCAGTTCTTC.

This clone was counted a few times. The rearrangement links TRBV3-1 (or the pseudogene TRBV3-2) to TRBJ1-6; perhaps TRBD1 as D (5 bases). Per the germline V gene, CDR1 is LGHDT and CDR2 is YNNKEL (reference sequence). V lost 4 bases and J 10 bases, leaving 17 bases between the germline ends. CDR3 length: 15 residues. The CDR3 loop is CASSLRDYVGSPLHF. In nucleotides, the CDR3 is TGTGCCAGCAGCCTCCGGGACTATGTGGGATCACCCCTCCACTTT.

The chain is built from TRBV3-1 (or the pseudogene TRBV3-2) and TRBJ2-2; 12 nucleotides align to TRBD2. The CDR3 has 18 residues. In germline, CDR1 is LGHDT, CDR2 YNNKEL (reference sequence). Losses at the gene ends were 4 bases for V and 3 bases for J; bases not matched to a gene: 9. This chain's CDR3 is CASSRGTSGGRYTGELFF. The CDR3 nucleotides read TGTGCCAGCAGCCGAGGTACTAGCGGGGGGCGTTACACCGGGGAGCTGTTTTTT.

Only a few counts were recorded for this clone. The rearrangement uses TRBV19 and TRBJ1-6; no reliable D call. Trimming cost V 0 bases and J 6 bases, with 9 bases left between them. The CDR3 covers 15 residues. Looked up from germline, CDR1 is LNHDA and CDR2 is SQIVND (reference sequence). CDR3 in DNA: TGTGCCAGTAGTATAGAACGGCAACCTAATTCACCCCTCCACTTT. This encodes CASSIERQPNSPLHF.

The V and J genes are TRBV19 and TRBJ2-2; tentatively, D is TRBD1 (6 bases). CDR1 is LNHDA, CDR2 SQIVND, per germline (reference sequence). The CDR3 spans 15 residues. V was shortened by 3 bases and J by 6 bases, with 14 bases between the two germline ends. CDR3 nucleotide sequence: TGTGCCAGTAGTATTAGGGTCTCAGGGGCCGGGGAGCTGTTTTTT. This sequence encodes CASSIRVSGAGELFF.

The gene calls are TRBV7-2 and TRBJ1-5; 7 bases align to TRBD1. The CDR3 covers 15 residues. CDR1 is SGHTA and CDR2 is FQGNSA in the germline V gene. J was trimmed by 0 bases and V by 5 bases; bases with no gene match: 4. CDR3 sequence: CASSPTGDSNQPQHF. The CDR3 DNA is TGTGCCAGCAGCCCCACAGGGGATAGCAATCAGCCCCAGCATTTT.

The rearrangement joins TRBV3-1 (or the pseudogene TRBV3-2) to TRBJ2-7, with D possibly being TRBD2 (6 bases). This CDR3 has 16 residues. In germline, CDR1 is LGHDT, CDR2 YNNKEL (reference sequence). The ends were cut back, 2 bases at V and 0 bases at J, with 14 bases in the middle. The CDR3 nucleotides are TGTGCCAGCAGCCAACGGGGGACCGAGAGCTCCTACGAGCAGTACTTC. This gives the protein CASSQRGTESSYEQYF.